This passage covers 14 T cell receptor beta chains from one sample sequenced in a study of blood T cell repertoires in COVID-19. Clones were sequenced by immunoSEQ multiplex PCR, and TCRdb holds only the in-frame ones, with some missing. The sample has 150,000 to 170,000 clones; approximately 73% are singletons. The sample was peripheral blood. The source of these receptors is a woman older than 75 with acute or convalescent COVID-19.

The chain links TRBV5-5 to TRBJ2-2; D not certain. The CDR3 contains 16 residues. V was pared by 4 bases and J by 0 bases, with 13 bases between. Germline V CDR1 and CDR2: SGHKS, YYEKEE (reference sequence). CDR3: CASSLPHSTNTGELFF. The CDR3 DNA sequence: TGTGCCAGCAGCCTTCCGCACAGCACGAACACCGGGGAGCTGTTTTTT.

The rearrangement uses TRBV7-3 and TRBJ2-7; possibly TRBD2 for D (5 bases). The V end was cut by 5 bases, the J end by 2 bases, with 13 bases between. CDR3 length: 14 amino acids. Looked up from germline, CDR1 is SGHTA and CDR2 is FQGTGA. For the CDR3, the DNA is TGTGCCAGCAGCCCCAATCACGGGACCTACGAGCAGTACTTC. It codes for CASSPNHGTYEQYF.

The chain has TRBV6-2 or TRBV6-3 and TRBJ2-1; 12 nucleotides line up with TRBD2. This CDR3 is built from 18 residues. Per the germline V gene, CDR1 is MNHEY and CDR2 is SVGEGT. Trimming at V came to 3 bases and at J to 3 bases, leaving 9 bases not matched to a gene. CDR3 sequence reads: CASSYNLGLAGHYNEQFF. The CDR3, as DNA: TGTGCCAGCAGTTATAATTTGGGACTAGCGGGTCACTACAATGAGCAGTTCTTC.

The chain joins TRBV7-9 to TRBJ1-2, with D unclear. V lost 7 bases and J 3 bases, leaving 6 bases between the germline ends. The CDR3 length is 11 residues. Looked up from germline, CDR1 is SEHNR and CDR2 is FQNEAQ (reference sequence). This CDR3 is CASTSDYGYTF. CDR3 nucleotide sequence: TGTGCCAGCACCTCCGACTATGGCTACACCTTC.

The chain employs TRBV6-2 or TRBV6-3 and TRBJ1-5; 7 bases agree with TRBD1. This CDR3 region has 14 residues. Germline V CDR1 and CDR2: MNHEY, SVGEGT. The V and J ends lost 5 bases and 3 bases, in that order; junction bases with no gene match: 4. CDR3 DNA sequence: TGTGCCAGCAGTAAGGGACAGAACAATCAGCCCCAGCATTTT. This encodes CASSKGQNNQPQHF.

The V and J genes are TRBV5-6 and TRBJ1-6; 10 bases fit TRBD1. Per germline, CDR1 SGHDT and CDR2 YYEEEE. Trimming removed 3 bases from V and 0 bases from J; junction bases left unmatched: 9. The CDR3 has 19 residues. The CDR3 DNA reads TGTGCCAGCAGCTCCGGACAGGGGGTAGGGAGCTCCTATAATTCACCCCTCCACTTT. Its protein is CASSSGQGVGSSYNSPLHF.

V usage is TRBV4-3 and J usage is TRBJ2-5; D might be TRBD1 (5 bases). The CDR3 contains 13 residues. Germline V gene data show CDR1 as LGHNA and CDR2 as YSLEER. Deletions cut 4 bases from V and 5 bases from J, with 11 bases between. The CDR3 nucleotides are TGCGCCAGCAGCCGACAACACAGGGAGACCCAGTACTTC. It yields the protein CASSRQHRETQYF.

The chain recombines TRBV7-2 with TRBJ1-3; 7 bases are a match to TRBD1. Germline trimming cut 5 bases from V and 2 bases from J; bases unmatched to any gene: 3. The CDR3 spans 14 residues. Germline loops: CDR1 SGHTA, CDR2 FQGNSA. CDR3 nucleotides: TGTGCCAGCAGCCCAACAGGGGCTGGAAACACCATATATTTT. Translation gives CASSPTGAGNTIYF.

This clone has just a few counts. The rearrangement joins TRBV3-1 (or the pseudogene TRBV3-2) to TRBJ1-1, with D possibly being TRBD1 (5 bases). Deletions cut 1 base from V and 1 base from J, with 7 bases between. This CDR3 contains 14 residues. Germline V lookup: CDR1 LGHDT, CDR2 YNNKEL (reference sequence). CDR3 region: CASSQGGANTEAFF. The CDR3, as DNA: TGTGCCAGCAGCCAAGGTGGGGCGAACACTGAAGCTTTCTTT.

The V gene is TRBV4-2, the J gene TRBJ2-7; a weak D match, TRBD2 (5 bases). From germline, CDR1 is LGHNA and CDR2 YNFKEQ. Between the trimmed V and J ends, which lost 1 base and 0 bases, there was a span of 13 bases. This CDR3 region has 16 residues. CDR3 sequence (DNA): TGTGCCAGCAGCCAAGCAATAAGCGACTACTCCTACGAGCAGTACTTC. This codes for CASSQAISDYSYEQYF.

This clone turned up a few times. V gene TRBV5-4 combines with J gene TRBJ2-3; 7 bases are a match to TRBD2. The J segment lost 0 bases and the V segment lost 3 bases, leaving 7 bases of the junction unmatched. This CDR3 region has 16 residues. Germline CDR1 reads SGHNT; CDR2 reads YYREEE (reference sequence). The chain's CDR3 is CASSCPRDYSTDTQYF. Here the CDR3 DNA reads TGTGCCAGCAGCTGTCCGAGGGACTATAGCACAGATACGCAGTATTTT.

V is TRBV18 and J is TRBJ1-1, with TRBD1 matching over 7 bases. CDR1 is KGHSH, CDR2 LQKENI, per germline. The CDR3 contains 15 residues. Trimming took 1 base from V and 1 from J; bases not matched to a gene: 3. CDR3 sequence (DNA): TGTGCCAGCTCACCACGACAGGGTCAGAACACTGAAGCTTTCTTT. This codes for CASSPRQGQNTEAFF.

The CDR3 reads CASSKGQGAVLTEAFF. Here the CDR3 DNA reads TGTGCCAGCAGCAAGGGACAGGGGGCTGTGCTCACTGAAGCTTTCTTT. The chain has TRBV3-1 (or the pseudogene TRBV3-2) and TRBJ1-1; the match to TRBD1 covers 12 bases. The CDR3 contains 16 residues. Germline V gene lookup returns CDR1 LGHDT and CDR2 YNNKEL (reference sequence). J was trimmed by 4 bases and V by 5 bases; bases with no gene match: 8.

The chain recombines TRBV19 with TRBJ2-7; 8 bases line up with TRBD1. V trimming: 5 bases; J trimming: 0 bases; junction bases outside the gene matches: 6. Germline V gene sequence: CDR1 LNHDA, CDR2 SQIVND (reference sequence). The CDR3 runs 15 residues. CDR3 loop: CASSLGQGYSYEQYF. CDR3 coding DNA: TGTGCCAGTAGTCTCGGACAGGGATACTCCTACGAGCAGTACTTC.